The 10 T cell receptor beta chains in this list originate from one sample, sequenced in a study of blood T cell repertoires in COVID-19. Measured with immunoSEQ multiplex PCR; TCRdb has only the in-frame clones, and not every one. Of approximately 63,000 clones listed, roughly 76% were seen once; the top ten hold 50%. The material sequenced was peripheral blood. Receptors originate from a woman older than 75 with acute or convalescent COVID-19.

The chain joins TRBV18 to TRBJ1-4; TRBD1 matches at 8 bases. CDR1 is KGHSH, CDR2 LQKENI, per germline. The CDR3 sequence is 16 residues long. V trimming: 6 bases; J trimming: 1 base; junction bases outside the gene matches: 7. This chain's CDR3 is CASSLTGAGTNEKLFF. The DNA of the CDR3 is TGTGCCAGCTCCCTGACAGGGGCAGGAACTAATGAAAAACTGTTTTTT.

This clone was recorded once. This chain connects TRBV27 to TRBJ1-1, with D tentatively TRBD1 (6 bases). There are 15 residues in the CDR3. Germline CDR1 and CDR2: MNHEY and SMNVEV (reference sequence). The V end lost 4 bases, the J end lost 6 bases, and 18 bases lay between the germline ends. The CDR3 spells CASSSPHRAEPEAFF. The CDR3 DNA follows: TGTGCCAGCAGTTCCCCCCACAGGGCAGAGCCTGAAGCTTTCTTT.

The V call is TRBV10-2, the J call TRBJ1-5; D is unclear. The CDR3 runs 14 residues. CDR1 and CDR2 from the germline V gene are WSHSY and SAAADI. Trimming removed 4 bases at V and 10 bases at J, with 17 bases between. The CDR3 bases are TGCGCCAGCAGTGGTAGCCTAGAATACCAACCCCAGCATTTT. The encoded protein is CASSGSLEYQPQHF.

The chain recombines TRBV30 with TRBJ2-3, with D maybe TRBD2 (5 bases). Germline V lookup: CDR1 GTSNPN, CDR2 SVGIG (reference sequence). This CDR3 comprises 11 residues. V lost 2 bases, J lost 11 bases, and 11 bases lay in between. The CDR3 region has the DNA TGTGCCTGGAGTTTGGCAGGAGGGCAGTATTTT. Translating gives CAWSLAGGQYF.

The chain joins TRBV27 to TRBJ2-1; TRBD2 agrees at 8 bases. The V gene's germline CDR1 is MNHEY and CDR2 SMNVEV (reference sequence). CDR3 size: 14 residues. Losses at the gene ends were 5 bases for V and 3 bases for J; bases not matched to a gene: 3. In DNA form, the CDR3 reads TGTGCCAGCAGTCTTAGCGGGGTCTACAATGAGCAGTTCTTC. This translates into CASSLSGVYNEQFF.

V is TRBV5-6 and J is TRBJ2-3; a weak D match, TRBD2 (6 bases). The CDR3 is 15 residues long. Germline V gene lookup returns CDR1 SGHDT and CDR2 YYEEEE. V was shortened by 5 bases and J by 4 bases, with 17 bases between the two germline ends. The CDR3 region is CASRNAGRSSDTQYF. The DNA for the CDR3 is TGTGCCAGCAGAAACGCGGGAAGGTCGTCAGATACGCAGTATTTT.

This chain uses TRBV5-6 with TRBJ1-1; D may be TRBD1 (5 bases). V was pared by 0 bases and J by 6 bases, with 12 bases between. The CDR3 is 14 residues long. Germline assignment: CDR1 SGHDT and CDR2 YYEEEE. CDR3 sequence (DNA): TGTGCCAGCAGCTTGGCCGGGGGTAATGCTGAAGCTTTCTTT. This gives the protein CASSLAGGNAEAFF.

The CDR3 is CASSSTGAGGPGQYF. The DNA of the CDR3 is TGTGCCAGCAGTTCCACCGGGGCGGGGGGTCCCGGGCAGTACTTC. V gene TRBV28 combines with J gene TRBJ2-7; 8 bases line up with TRBD2. This CDR3 is 15 amino acids long. The V gene end was trimmed by 4 bases and the J gene end by 9 bases; junction bases not matched to a gene: 14. From germline, CDR1 is MDHEN and CDR2 SYDVKM.

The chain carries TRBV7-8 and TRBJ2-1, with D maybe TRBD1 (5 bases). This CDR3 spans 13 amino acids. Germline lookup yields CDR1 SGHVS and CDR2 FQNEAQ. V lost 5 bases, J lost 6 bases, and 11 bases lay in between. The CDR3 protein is CASSPGNTNEQFF. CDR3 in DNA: TGTGCCAGCAGCCCAGGGAATACCAATGAGCAGTTCTTC.

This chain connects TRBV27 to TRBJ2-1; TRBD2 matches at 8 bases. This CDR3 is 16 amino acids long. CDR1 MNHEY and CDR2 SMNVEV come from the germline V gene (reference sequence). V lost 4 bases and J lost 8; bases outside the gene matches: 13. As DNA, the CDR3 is TGTGCCAGCAGTTCTACGGGCGGACTAGCCCTCTATGAGCAGTTCTTC. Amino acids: CASSSTGGLALYEQFF.